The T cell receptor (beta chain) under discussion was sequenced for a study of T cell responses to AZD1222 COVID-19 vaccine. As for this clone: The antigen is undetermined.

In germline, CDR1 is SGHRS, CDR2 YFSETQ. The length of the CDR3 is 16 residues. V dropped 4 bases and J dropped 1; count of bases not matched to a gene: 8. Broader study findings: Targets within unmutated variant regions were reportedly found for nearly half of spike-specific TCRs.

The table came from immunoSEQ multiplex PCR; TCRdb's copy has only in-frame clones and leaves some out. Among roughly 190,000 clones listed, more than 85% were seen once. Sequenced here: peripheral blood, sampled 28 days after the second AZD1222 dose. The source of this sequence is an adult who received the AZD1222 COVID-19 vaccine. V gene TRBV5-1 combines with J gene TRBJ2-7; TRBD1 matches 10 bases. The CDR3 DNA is TGCGCCAGCAGCGGCGGACAGGGGGAACTATCCTACGAGCAGTACTTC. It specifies CASSGGQGELSYEQYF.